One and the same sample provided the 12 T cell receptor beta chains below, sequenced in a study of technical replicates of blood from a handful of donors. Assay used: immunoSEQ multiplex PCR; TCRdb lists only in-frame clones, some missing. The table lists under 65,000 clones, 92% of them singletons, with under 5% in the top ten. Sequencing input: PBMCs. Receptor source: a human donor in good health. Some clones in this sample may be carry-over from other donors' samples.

CDR3 sequence (DNA): TGTGCCGTGACTCTAGCGGGAAATTACAATGAGCAGTTCTTC. Protein product: CAVTLAGNYNEQFF. The J gene is TRBJ2-1, the V gene TRBV19, with TRBD2 matching 9 bases. This CDR3 comprises 14 residues. CDR1 is LNHDA, CDR2 SQIVND, per germline (reference sequence). J lost 4 bases, V lost 11 bases, and 9 bases had no gene match.

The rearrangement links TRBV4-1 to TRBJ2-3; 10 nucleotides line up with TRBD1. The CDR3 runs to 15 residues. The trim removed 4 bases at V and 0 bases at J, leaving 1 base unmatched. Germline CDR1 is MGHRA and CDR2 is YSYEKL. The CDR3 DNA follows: TGCGCCAGCAGCCGGGACAGGGGAAGCACAGATACGCAGTATTTT. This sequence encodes CASSRDRGSTDTQYF.

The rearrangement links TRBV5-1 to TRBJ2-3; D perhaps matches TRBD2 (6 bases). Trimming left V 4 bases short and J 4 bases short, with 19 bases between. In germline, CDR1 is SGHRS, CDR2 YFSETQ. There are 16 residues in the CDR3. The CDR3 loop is CASSGGSQFAADTQYF. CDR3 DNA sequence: TGCGCCAGCAGCGGAGGGTCACAGTTCGCGGCAGATACGCAGTATTTT. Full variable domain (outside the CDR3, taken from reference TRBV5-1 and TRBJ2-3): KAGVTQTPRYLIKTRGQQVTLSCSPISGHRSVSWYQQTPGQGLQFLFEYFSETQRNKGNFPGRFSGRQFSNSRSEMNVSTLELGDSALYLCASSGGSQFAADTQYFGPGTRLTVL.

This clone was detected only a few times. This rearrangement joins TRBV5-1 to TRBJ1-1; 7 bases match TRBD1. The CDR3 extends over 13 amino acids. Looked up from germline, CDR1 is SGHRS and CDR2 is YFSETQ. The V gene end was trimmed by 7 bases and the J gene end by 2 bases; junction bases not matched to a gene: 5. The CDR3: CASGDSINTEAFF. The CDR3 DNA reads TGCGCCAGCGGGGACAGTATTAACACTGAAGCTTTCTTT.

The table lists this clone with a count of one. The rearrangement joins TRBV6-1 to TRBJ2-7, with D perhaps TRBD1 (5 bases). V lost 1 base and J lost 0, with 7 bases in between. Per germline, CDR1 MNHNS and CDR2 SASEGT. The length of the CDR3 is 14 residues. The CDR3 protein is CASSEGRGSYEQYF. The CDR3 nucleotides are TGTGCCAGCAGTGAAGGAAGGGGCTCCTACGAGCAGTACTTC.

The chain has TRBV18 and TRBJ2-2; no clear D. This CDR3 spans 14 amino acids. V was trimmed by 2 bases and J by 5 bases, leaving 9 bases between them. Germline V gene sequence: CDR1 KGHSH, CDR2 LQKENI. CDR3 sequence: CASSPSRVTGELFF. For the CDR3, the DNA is TGTGCCAGCTCACCAAGTCGGGTTACCGGGGAGCTGTTTTTT.

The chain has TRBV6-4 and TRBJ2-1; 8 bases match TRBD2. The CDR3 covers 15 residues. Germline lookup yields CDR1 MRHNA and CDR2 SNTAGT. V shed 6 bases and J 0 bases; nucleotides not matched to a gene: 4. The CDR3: CASSPTSVSYNEQFF. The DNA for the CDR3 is TGTGCCAGCAGCCCGACTAGCGTCTCCTACAATGAGCAGTTCTTC.

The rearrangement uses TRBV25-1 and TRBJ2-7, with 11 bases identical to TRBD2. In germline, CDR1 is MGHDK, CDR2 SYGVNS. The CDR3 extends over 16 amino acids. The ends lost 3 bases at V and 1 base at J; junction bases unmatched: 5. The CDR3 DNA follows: TGTGCCAGCAGTGACTTCACTAGCGGGAGTTCCTACGAGCAGTACTTC. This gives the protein CASSDFTSGSSYEQYF.

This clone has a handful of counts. As DNA, the CDR3 is TGTGCCAGCTCACCACCGCGGCTAGCGGGTCAAGAGACCCAGTACTTC. As protein: CASSPPRLAGQETQYF. V and J are TRBV18 and TRBJ2-5, with 8 positions matching TRBD2. The CDR3 length is 16 residues. V shed 0 bases and J 2 bases; nucleotides not matched to a gene: 5. Germline V gives CDR1 KGHSH, CDR2 LQKENI.

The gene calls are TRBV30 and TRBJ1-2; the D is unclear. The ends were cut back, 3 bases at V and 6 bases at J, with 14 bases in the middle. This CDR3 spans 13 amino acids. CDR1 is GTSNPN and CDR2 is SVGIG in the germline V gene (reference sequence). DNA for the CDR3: TGTGCCTGGAGCGGGTATGGGGAGGATGGCTACACCTTC. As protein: CAWSGYGEDGYTF.

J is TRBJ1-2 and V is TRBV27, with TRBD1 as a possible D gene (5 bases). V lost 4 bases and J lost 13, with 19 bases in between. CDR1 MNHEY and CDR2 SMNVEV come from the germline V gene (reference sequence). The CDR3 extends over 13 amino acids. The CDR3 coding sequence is TGTGCCAGCAGTTCAGGGCCCAAGTTGCCCCTCACCTTC. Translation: CASSSGPKLPLTF.

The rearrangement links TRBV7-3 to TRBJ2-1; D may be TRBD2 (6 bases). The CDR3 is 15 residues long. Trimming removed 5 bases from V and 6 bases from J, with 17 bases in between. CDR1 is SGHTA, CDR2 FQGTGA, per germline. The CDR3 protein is CASSGGGAGSNEQFF. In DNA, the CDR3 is TGTGCCAGCAGCGGCGGAGGGGCGGGATCCAATGAGCAGTTCTTC.